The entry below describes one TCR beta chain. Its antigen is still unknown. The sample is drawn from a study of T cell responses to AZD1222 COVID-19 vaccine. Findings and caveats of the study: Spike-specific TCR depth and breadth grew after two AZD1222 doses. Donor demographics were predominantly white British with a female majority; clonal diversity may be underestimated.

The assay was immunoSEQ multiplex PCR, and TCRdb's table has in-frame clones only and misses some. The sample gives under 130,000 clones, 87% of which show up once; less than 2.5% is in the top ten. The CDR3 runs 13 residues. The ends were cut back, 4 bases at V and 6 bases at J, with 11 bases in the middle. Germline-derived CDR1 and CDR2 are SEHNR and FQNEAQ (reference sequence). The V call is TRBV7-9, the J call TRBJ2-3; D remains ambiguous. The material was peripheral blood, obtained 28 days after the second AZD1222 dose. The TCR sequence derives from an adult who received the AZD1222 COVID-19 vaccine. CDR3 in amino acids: CASSWPLSDTQYF. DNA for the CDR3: TGTGCCAGCAGCTGGCCCTTATCGGATACGCAGTATTTT.